Following are 10 T cell receptor beta chains from one sample sequenced in a study of spatial heterogeneity in lung cancer. Indicated time point: blood at routine non-recurrence follow-up after resection. No cells were sorted before sequencing. The whole RNA sequenced was extracted from tumor, nontumor lung or frozen PBMC. TCRdb recomputed calls from the 5' RACE reads with MiXCR, one row per CDR3 protein. The table records around 47,000 distinct CDR3 sequences, around 7% of them present only once. The specimen was PBMCs, collected at follow-up. The receptors were gathered from a female donor with early-stage non-small cell lung cancer.

The CDR3, as DNA: TGTGCCACCAGTGATTTAAAGAGGACCGTGACTAGCGAGGGATACAATGAGCAGTTCTTC. This translates into CATSDLKRTVTSEGYNEQFF. This chain joins TRBV24-1 and TRBJ2-1, with TRBD2 matching over 8 bases. CDR1 is KGHDR, CDR2 SFDVKD, per germline. V trimming: 1 base; J trimming: 4 bases; junction bases outside the gene matches: 17. The CDR3 is 20 residues long.

This clonotype came up many times. The genes are TRBV10-2 and TRBJ1-4, with D uncertain. V was shortened by 6 bases and J by 7 bases, with 18 bases between the two germline ends. The CDR3 has 15 amino acids. Germline CDR1 is WSHSY and CDR2 is SAAADI. The CDR3 nucleotides are TGCGCCAGCAGGGCCCAGGACGGCAGGAGTGAAAAACTGTTTTTT. Residues: CASRAQDGRSEKLFF.

This clonotype was recorded at least ten times. This chain connects TRBV7-9 to TRBJ2-3; 9 nucleotides match TRBD2. This CDR3 has 15 residues. Germline-derived CDR1 and CDR2 are SEHNR and FQNEAQ (reference sequence). V lost 6 bases to trimming and J lost 2 bases; unmatched junction nucleotides: 6. Here the CDR3 reads CASRTVAGVTDTQYF. The CDR3 nucleotides are TGTGCCAGCAGGACTGTAGCGGGGGTCACAGATACGCAGTATTTT.

This clonotype was seen at least ten times. This chain links TRBV20-1 with TRBJ1-2; D not certain. V was trimmed by 3 bases and J by 3 bases, leaving 8 bases between them. Germline-derived CDR1 and CDR2 are DFQATT and SNEGSKA (reference sequence). CDR3 length: 12 residues. In nucleotides, the CDR3 is TGCAGTGCTAGTTCAGTATACTATGGCTACACCTTC. This codes for CSASSVYYGYTF.

This clonotype was detected ten times or more. The genes are TRBV7-2 and TRBJ2-7; D remains unclear. The germline V gene has CDR1 SGHTA and CDR2 FQGNSA. V dropped 3 bases and J dropped 2 bases, with 5 bases sitting between them. The CDR3 spans 12 residues. The CDR3 region is CASSLAAYEQYF. The CDR3 nucleotides are TGTGCCAGCAGCTTGGCAGCCTACGAGCAGTACTTC.

This clonotype has at least ten counts. J is TRBJ2-1 and V is TRBV4-1; D gene uncertain. This CDR3 spans 16 amino acids. Germline V CDR1 and CDR2: MGHRA, YSYEKL. The V gene lost 0 bases and the J gene lost 4 bases, with 13 bases spanning the gap. CDR3 loop: CASSQEKRLDYNEQFF. The DNA for the CDR3 is TGCGCCAGCAGCCAAGAGAAACGCTTGGATTACAATGAGCAGTTCTTC.

This clonotype was picked up a small number of times. The chain is built from TRBV6-2 or TRBV6-3 and TRBJ2-3, with a possible D match to TRBD2 (6 bases). CDR1 and CDR2 from the germline V gene are MNHEY and SVGEGT. This CDR3 comprises 16 residues. The V end was cut by 2 bases, the J end by 5 bases, with 17 bases between. The CDR3, as DNA: TGTGCCAGCAGTTACCCTAGGGACTCCCGGGGAGATACGCAGTATTTT. It is translated as CASSYPRDSRGDTQYF.

The chain has TRBV12-3 or TRBV12-4 and TRBJ2-1; D gene unclear. Trimming left V 6 bases short and J 9 bases short, with 12 bases between. There are 12 residues in the CDR3. CDR3 sequence reads: CASRRLPGEQFF. CDR3 DNA sequence: TGTGCCAGCAGGAGACTCCCGGGTGAGCAGTTCTTC.

The genes are TRBV5-6 and TRBJ1-1; 7 positions match TRBD1. The length of the CDR3 is 16 residues. V trimming: 5 bases; J trimming: 6 bases; junction bases outside the gene matches: 16. Germline V gene data show CDR1 as SGHDT and CDR2 as YYEEEE. The CDR3 spells CASSPGPRQGSSEAFF. The CDR3 region has the DNA TGTGCCAGCAGTCCTGGGCCCAGACAGGGTTCTTCTGAAGCTTTCTTT. The full variable domain, in which reference TRBV5-6 and TRBJ1-1 provide the parts outside the CDR3, is DAGVTQSPTHLIKTRGQQVTLRCSPKSGHDTVSWYQQALGQGPQFIFQYYEEEERQRGNFPDRFSGHQFPNYSSELNVNALLLGDSALYLCASSPGPRQGSSEAFFGQGTRLTVV.

This chain joins TRBV6-2 or TRBV6-3 and TRBJ1-2; D gene ambiguous. The germline CDR1 and CDR2 sequences are MNHEY and SVGEGT. This CDR3 is built from 15 residues. V was trimmed by 2 bases and J by 4 bases, leaving 14 bases between them. CDR3 sequence reads: CASSYPAGYFYGYTF. In DNA, the CDR3 is TGTGCCAGCAGTTACCCGGCGGGGTATTTCTATGGCTACACCTTC.